This is a list of T cell receptor beta chains from one sample in a study of shared clonotypes between healthy human individuals. Using immunoSEQ multiplex PCR, the repertoire was profiled, and TCRdb retains in-frame clones only, with some absent. In the table there are 1.5 million to 1.9 million clones, 95% to 99% of which are singletons. The sequenced sample consisted of naive CD4+ T cells sorted from blood. The receptors stem from a man younger than 45 in good health. Both conserved end residues are part of each CDR3. A D gene is named only where the DNA matches it firmly. Clone size is shown for a subset of rows, as once, few, many or a class of expanded clone.

d_call | j_call | clone_size | v_call | cdr3_aa | cdr3_nt
TRBD1 | TRBJ2-7 | . | TRBV9 | CASSPRGQTYEQYF | TGTGCCAGCAGCCCTCGGGGACAGACCTACGAGCAGTACTTC
TRBD1 | TRBJ1-1 | once | TRBV28 | CASTLTGVTEAFF | TGTGCCAGCACCCTGACAGGGGTCACTGAAGCTTTCTTT
. | TRBJ2-7 | . | TRBV5-6 | CASSRVLGPTYEQYF | TGTGCCAGCAGCCGAGTCTTAGGGCCTACCTACGAGCAGTACTTC
. | TRBJ1-1 | . | TRBV5-8 | CASSFHTEAFF | TGTGCCAGCAGCTTCCACACTGAAGCTTTCTTT
. | TRBJ2-7 | . | TRBV6-5 | CASSNTYEQYF | TGTGCCAGCAGTAACACCTACGAGCAGTACTTC
. | TRBJ2-7 | . | TRBV19 | CASTGGTSPYEQYF | TGTGCCAGTACTGGGGGGACTTCCCCCTACGAGCAGTACTTC
. | TRBJ2-5 | once | TRBV18 | CASSPPARREQYF | TGTGCCAGCTCACCACCGGCGCGTCGAGAGCAGTACTTC
TRBD2 | TRBJ2-3 | . | TRBV18 | CASSRRAGDIPTDTQYF | TGTGCCAGCTCACGACGAGCGGGAGATATTCCTACAGATACGCAGTATTTT
TRBD2 | TRBJ2-7 | . | TRBV5-4 | CASSASSGSSYEQYF | TGTGCCAGCAGCGCCTCTAGCGGGAGCTCCTACGAGCAGTACTTC
. | TRBJ2-7 | . | TRBV7-2 | CASSSILRLGYEQYF | TGTGCCAGCAGCTCAATCCTTCGGTTGGGTTACGAGCAGTACTTC
. | TRBJ2-3 | . | TRBV11-3 | CASSYKQGTSTDTQYF | TGTGCCAGCAGCTACAAACAGGGGACTAGCACAGATACGCAGTATTTT
. | TRBJ2-1 | . | TRBV7-2 | CASRRDNEQFF | TGTGCCAGCAGGCGAGACAATGAGCAGTTCTTC
. | TRBJ2-1 | . | TRBV2 | CAGSSEGIGNEQFF | TGTGCCGGAAGCAGCGAAGGTATTGGGAATGAGCAGTTCTTC
. | TRBJ2-7 | . | TRBV28 | CASSLGFVGYEQYF | TGTGCCAGCAGTTTAGGCTTTGTGGGATACGAGCAGTACTTC
TRBD1 | TRBJ2-7 | . | TRBV5-4 | CASSLQGLYEQYF | TGTGCCAGCAGTTTACAGGGGCTCTACGAGCAGTACTTC
TRBD2 | TRBJ2-3 | . | TRBV7-9 | CASSLGLAASTDTQYF | TGTGCCAGCAGCCTGGGACTAGCGGCTAGCACAGATACGCAGTATTTT
TRBD2 | TRBJ2-1 | . | TRBV5-1 | CASSVGLAGFSYNEQFF | TGCGCCAGCAGCGTGGGACTAGCGGGATTCTCCTACAATGAGCAGTTCTTC
. | TRBJ2-7 | once | TRBV6-5 | CASSKLYEQYF | TGTGCCAGCAGCAAACTTTACGAGCAGTACTTC
. | TRBJ1-1 | . | TRBV4-3 | CASSQDARGGTEAFF | TGCGCCAGCAGCCAAGATGCCAGGGGAGGGACTGAAGCTTTCTTT
. | TRBJ1-4 | . | TRBV5-1 | CASSLVSSGNNEKLFF | TGCGCCAGCAGCTTGGTATCCTCCGGGAATAATGAAAAACTGTTTTTT
TRBD1 | TRBJ2-1 | . | TRBV5-5 | CASSPDRGPPYNEQFF | TGTGCCAGCAGCCCGGACAGGGGTCCGCCTTACAATGAGCAGTTCTTC
. | TRBJ1-1 | . | TRBV7-8 | CASSLQERETEAFF | TGTGCCAGCAGCTTACAGGAGAGGGAAACTGAAGCTTTCTTT
. | TRBJ2-7 | once | TRBV6-6 | CASKNGFRGKNHEQYF | TGTGCCAGCAAAAACGGGTTCAGGGGCAAGAATCACGAGCAGTACTTC
TRBD2 | TRBJ2-7 | . | TRBV19 | CASSIGLAAYEQYF | TGTGCCAGTAGTATAGGCCTAGCGGCCTACGAGCAGTACTTC
. | TRBJ1-5 | . | TRBV19 | CASSIQFNYNQPQHF | TGTGCCAGTAGTATCCAGTTTAACTACAATCAGCCCCAGCATTTT
. | TRBJ2-2 | . | TRBV19 | CASNPGSGDTGELFF | TGTGCCAGTAATCCGGGCTCAGGGGACACCGGGGAGCTGTTTTTT
. | TRBJ2-3 | . | TRBV2 | CGGDSSTDTQYF | TGTGGAGGGGACTCTAGCACAGATACGCAGTATTTT
TRBD2 | TRBJ2-1 | . | TRBV2 | CASSWEGGEQFF | TGTGCCAGCAGTTGGGAGGGTGGTGAGCAGTTCTTC
. | TRBJ2-7 | . | TRBV28 | CASSTGPNSYEQYF | TGTGCCAGCAGCACGGGACCGAATTCCTACGAGCAGTACTTC
TRBD2 | TRBJ2-1 | . | TRBV4-3 | CASSQTGLAGQFF | TGCGCCAGCAGCCAGACAGGACTAGCGGGGCAGTTCTTC
. | TRBJ2-2 | . | TRBV7-9 | CARSQGEGAGELFF | TGTGCCAGGAGTCAGGGCGAGGGCGCCGGGGAGCTGTTTTTT
TRBD2 | TRBJ2-1 | once | TRBV18 | CASSPPILLAGYNEQFF | TGTGCCAGCTCACCACCGATCCTGTTAGCGGGATACAATGAGCAGTTCTTC
. | TRBJ2-7 | . | TRBV7-9 | CASSSGVQQYF | TGTGCCAGCAGCTCCGGGGTCCAGCAGTACTTC
TRBD2 | TRBJ2-1 | . | TRBV7-9 | CASSFVAGENEQFF | TGTGCCAGCAGCTTCGTAGCGGGAGAGAATGAGCAGTTCTTC
. | TRBJ2-7 | . | TRBV28 | CASSYSDTAYEQYF | TGTGCCAGCAGCTACTCTGACACGGCCTACGAGCAGTACTTC
TRBD1 | TRBJ2-5 | . | TRBV7-6 | CASSLAGTGEETQYF | TGTGCCAGCAGCTTAGCTGGGACAGGGGAAGAGACCCAGTACTTC
TRBD2 | TRBJ2-3 | . | TRBV7-9 | CASSRLAGAGTDTQYF | TGTGCCAGCAGCCGTTTGGCGGGAGCCGGCACAGATACGCAGTATTTT
TRBD2 | TRBJ2-3 | . | TRBV5-4 | CASSTLAVSTDTQYF | TGTGCCAGCAGCACGCTAGCGGTTAGCACAGATACGCAGTATTTT
. | TRBJ2-7 | . | TRBV4-3 | CASSQESRGSYEQYF | TGCGCCAGCAGCCAAGAGTCTCGGGGGTCCTACGAGCAGTACTTC
. | TRBJ2-1 | . | TRBV4-3 | CASSQDLIAVYNEQFF | TGCGCCAGCAGCCAAGATTTGATAGCGGTATACAATGAGCAGTTCTTC
TRBD1 | TRBJ1-1 | few | TRBV18 | CASSPGTGNTEAFF | TGTGCCAGCTCACCCGGGACAGGGAACACTGAAGCTTTCTTT